These T cell receptor beta chains were read from a single sample in a study of blood T cell repertoires in COVID-19. Sequencing used immunoSEQ multiplex PCR; TCRdb keeps in-frame clones, though not all of them. The sample includes some 420,000 clones, over 75% seen only once; the top ten take around 1.1%. Source material: PBMCs or T cells enriched from blood (not recorded which). The receptor source for this set is a man aged 25-40 years who had recovered from COVID-19. The CDR3 runs from the conserved cysteine through the conserved F or W. The D gene is left open where the match is weak. Rows may omit the clone size; those that give it use once, few, many or a size class.

CDR3 length,clone size,D gene,J gene,V gene,CDR3 DNA,CDR3 protein
13,once,TRBD1,TRBJ1-2,TRBV15,TGTGCCACCTCAGACAGGGTAAACTATGGCTACACCTTC,CATSDRVNYGYTF
16,NA,TRBD1,TRBJ2-7,TRBV11-2,TGTGCCAGCAGCAGGCGGAGGGACAGGGGGAGCCACGAGCAGTACTTC,CASSRRRDRGSHEQYF
19,NA,TRBD2,TRBJ2-5,TRBV3-1/TRBV3-2,TGTGCCAGCAGCCAAGTTGGCGGGTATGGACTAGCGGGTAGCGAGACCCAGTACTTC,CASSQVGGYGLAGSETQYF
16,NA,TRBD1,TRBJ2-7,TRBV7-2,TGTGCCAGCAGCTCCGATTGGGGACAGGAGGCCTACGAGCAGTACTTC,CASSSDWGQEAYEQYF
15,NA,NA,TRBJ1-1,TRBV5-1,TGCGCCAGCAGCTGGAACAGACCAGGGGACACTGAAGCTTTCTTT,CASSWNRPGDTEAFF
15,once,NA,TRBJ2-5,TRBV10-1,TGCGCCAGCAGTGAGTTCGGGGGGCTTCGGGAGACCCAGTACTTC,CASSEFGGLRETQYF
14,NA,TRBD1,TRBJ1-5,TRBV10-2,TGCGCCAGCAGTGCGGGACAGGGGATTCAGCCCCAGCATTTT,CASSAGQGIQPQHF
13,NA,TRBD1,TRBJ1-5,TRBV2,TGTGCCAGCGACAGGGGGGCAAATCAGCCCCAGCATTTT,CASDRGANQPQHF
15,NA,NA,TRBJ2-1,TRBV18,TGTGCCAGCTCACCTCGAGGTTCCACCTACAATGAGCAGTTCTTC,CASSPRGSTYNEQFF
15,NA,NA,TRBJ1-4,TRBV5-1,TGCGCCAGCAGCTTGGCAGGTTCAACTAATGAAAAACTGTTTTTT,CASSLAGSTNEKLFF
14,once,TRBD1,TRBJ2-7,TRBV27,TGTGCCAGTTCCTCCCGACTGGGACAGAACGAGCAGTACTTC,CASSSRLGQNEQYF
15,NA,NA,TRBJ1-2,TRBV27,TGTGCCAGCAGCCCCTATCAGGGCCCAAACTATGGCTACACCTTC,CASSPYQGPNYGYTF
13,NA,NA,TRBJ2-7,TRBV21-1,TGTGCCAGCAGCAAAAGTGGCACCGGGGAGCAGTACTTC,CASSKSGTGEQYF
15,NA,NA,TRBJ2-5,TRBV3-1/TRBV3-2,TGTGCCAGCAGCCAAGAATCCTGGAGGCAAGAGACCCAGTACTTC,CASSQESWRQETQYF
13,once,TRBD1,TRBJ2-1,TRBV10-1,TGCGCCAGCAGCAGGGGGCTTTACAATGAGCAGTTCTTC,CASSRGLYNEQFF
12,NA,NA,TRBJ1-5,TRBV29-1,TGCAGCGCTAGACAGAACAATCAGCCCCAGCATTTT,CSARQNNQPQHF
14,NA,TRBD1,TRBJ1-5,TRBV7-8,TGTGCCAGCGGAGGACAGGGTGGTAATCAGCCCCAGCATTTT,CASGGQGGNQPQHF
14,once,TRBD2,TRBJ2-3,TRBV27,TGTGCCAGCAGTTTAACTAGCGGTACAGATACGCAGTATTTT,CASSLTSGTDTQYF
15,few,TRBD1,TRBJ2-7,TRBV5-1,TGCGCCAGCAGCCCCCGGACAGGGCGCGAGGACGAGCAGTACTTC,CASSPRTGREDEQYF
14,NA,NA,TRBJ1-5,TRBV24-1,TGTGCCACCAGTACGGGGGGCCGCAATCAGCCCCAGCATTTT,CATSTGGRNQPQHF
15,NA,NA,TRBJ1-3,TRBV3-1/TRBV3-2,TGTGCCAGCAGCCAGGGCTACAACTCTGGAAACACCATATATTTT,CASSQGYNSGNTIYF
13,once,TRBD1,TRBJ2-1,TRBV18,TGTGCCAGCTCACCGGGACAGGGGAACGAGCAGTTCTTC,CASSPGQGNEQFF
13,NA,NA,TRBJ1-1,TRBV27,TGTGCCAGCAGTTTAGGAGTCTCCGGTGAAGCTTTCTTT,CASSLGVSGEAFF
15,once,NA,TRBJ1-3,TRBV3-1/TRBV3-2,TGTGCCAGCAGCCAAGACGGGGGAGCTGGAAACACCATATATTTT,CASSQDGGAGNTIYF